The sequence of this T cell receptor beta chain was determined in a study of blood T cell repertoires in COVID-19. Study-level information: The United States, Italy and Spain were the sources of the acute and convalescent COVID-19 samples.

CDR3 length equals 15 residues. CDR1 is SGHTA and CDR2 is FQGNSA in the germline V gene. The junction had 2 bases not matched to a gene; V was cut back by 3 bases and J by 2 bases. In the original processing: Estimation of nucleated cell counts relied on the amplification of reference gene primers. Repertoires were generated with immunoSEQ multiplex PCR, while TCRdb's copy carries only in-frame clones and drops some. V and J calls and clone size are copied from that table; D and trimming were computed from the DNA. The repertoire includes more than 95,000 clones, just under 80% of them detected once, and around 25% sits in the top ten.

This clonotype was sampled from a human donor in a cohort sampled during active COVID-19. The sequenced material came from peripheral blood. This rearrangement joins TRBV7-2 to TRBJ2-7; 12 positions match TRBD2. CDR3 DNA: TGTGCCAGCAGCTTGCGGACTAGCGGGACCTACGAGCAGTACTTC. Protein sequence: CASSLRTSGTYEQYF. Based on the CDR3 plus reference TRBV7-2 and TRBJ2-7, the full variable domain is GAGVSQSPSNKVTEKGKDVELRCDPISGHTALYWYRQSLGQGLEFLIYFQGNSAPDKSGLPSDRFSAERTGGSVSTLTIQRTQQEDSAVYLCASSLRTSGTYEQYFGPGTRLTVT.